The T cell receptor (beta chain) described here comes from a study of cytomegalovirus exposure and HLA in healthy donors. Whole-study findings and limits: Follow-up analysis found HLA locus-dependent TCR association rates, highest for DRB1 and lowest for HLA-C.

The PCR was carried out with 60 Vbeta primers and 13 Jbeta primers. The repertoire was sequenced with immunoSEQ multiplex PCR; TCRdb's copy has only in-frame clones and lacks some. The sample includes roughly 98,000 clones, roughly 79% seen only once; the top ten take roughly 3%. This clone was counted between two and nine times. Its antigen remains unknown. This CDR3 is built from 18 residues. From germline, CDR1 is SNHLY and CDR2 FYNNEI. V dropped 3 bases and J dropped 0; count of bases not matched to a gene: 7. The TCR comes from a female donor in good health and CMV-seropositive. The chain employs TRBV2 and TRBJ2-6; 8 bases are a match to TRBD1. Sample: PBMCs. The CDR3 sequence is CASSDWGQAFSGANVLTF. For the CDR3, the DNA is TGTGCCAGCAGTGATTGGGGACAGGCCTTCTCTGGGGCCAACGTCCTGACTTTC.